The 8 T cell receptor beta chains given below trace back to one sample, sequenced in a study of cytomegalovirus exposure and HLA in healthy donors. Both 60 Vbeta primers and 13 Jbeta primers went into the PCR. Produced via immunoSEQ multiplex PCR; TCRdb's table is partial and in-frame only. The data hold around 91,000 clones, with approximately 78% observed a single time. What was sequenced was PBMCs. The receptors derive from a male donor in good health and CMV-seropositive.

This clone occurred once. The V gene is TRBV6-1, the J gene TRBJ2-7, with 11 bases lining up with TRBD2. The V segment lost 7 bases and the J segment 4 bases; nucleotides outside the gene matches: 3. Germline lookup yields CDR1 MNHNS and CDR2 SASEGT. The CDR3 spans 13 residues. As DNA, the CDR3 is TGTGCCAGCATGCTAGCGGGAGGATACGAGCAGTACTTC. This codes for CASMLAGGYEQYF.

This clone was recorded a few times. The CDR3 reads CAWVSHYNEQFF. The CDR3 nucleotides read TGTGCCTGGGTTTCACACTACAATGAGCAGTTCTTC. The V and J genes are TRBV30 and TRBJ2-1; D gene ambiguous. V dropped 5 bases and J dropped 3 bases, with 8 bases sitting between them. The CDR3 is 12 residues long. The germline gives CDR1 GTSNPN, CDR2 SVGIG (reference sequence).

The chain couples TRBV7-3 to TRBJ2-1; 12 nucleotides match TRBD2. The V and J ends lost 3 bases and 10 bases, in that order; junction bases with no gene match: 7. The germline CDR1 and CDR2 sequences are SGHTA and FQGTGA. The CDR3 spans 15 residues. The CDR3 loop reads CASSLRLAGAQEQFF. CDR3 DNA: TGTGCCAGCAGCTTGAGACTAGCGGGGGCCCAGGAGCAGTTCTTC.

This clone was seen a few times. V usage is TRBV7-8 and J usage is TRBJ2-5, with 15 positions matching TRBD2. The V gene end was trimmed by 5 bases and the J gene end by 5 bases; junction bases not matched to a gene: 9. The V gene's germline CDR1 is SGHVS and CDR2 FQNEAQ. This CDR3 has 17 amino acids. The CDR3 DNA reads TGTGCCAGCAGCCGAGGACTAGCGGGAGGGCCGCCGGAGACCCAGTACTTC. Translation: CASSRGLAGGPPETQYF.

The sample holds one count of this clone. The chain is built from TRBV5-1 and TRBJ2-1; 7 nucleotides match TRBD2. CDR3 size: 18 residues. The ends lost 7 bases at V and 1 base at J; junction bases unmatched: 17. Germline V lookup: CDR1 SGHRS, CDR2 YFSETQ. For the CDR3, the DNA is TGCGCCAGCTCCGAATGGGGCGGGAGAACTAGGTCCTACAATGAGCAGTTCTTC. Translating it yields CASSEWGGRTRSYNEQFF.

This clone was detected only once. The chain links TRBV5-1 to TRBJ2-1, with 9 nucleotides matching TRBD2. The CDR3 loop spans 16 amino acids. V shed 0 bases and J 7 bases; nucleotides not matched to a gene: 8. Germline V CDR1 and CDR2: SGHRS, YFSETQ. The CDR3 nucleotides read TGCGCCAGCAGCTTGGATGCGGGAGGGCTTAGGAATGAGCAGTTCTTC. Its protein product is CASSLDAGGLRNEQFF.

The chain carries TRBV4-3 and TRBJ2-7; 12 positions match TRBD2. The germline V gene has CDR1 LGHNA and CDR2 YSLEER. With 5 bases clipped from V and 3 bases from J, the junction kept 8 bases outside the gene matches. The CDR3 contains 16 residues. In DNA form, the CDR3 reads TGCGCCAGCAGCTGGACTAGCGGGACGTTTAACTACGAGCAGTACTTC. Its protein is CASSWTSGTFNYEQYF.

The chain has TRBV10-2 and TRBJ1-4, with D unclear. Germline V gives CDR1 WSHSY, CDR2 SAAADI. Trimming removed 0 bases at V and 3 bases at J, with 8 bases between. The CDR3 extends over 15 amino acids. DNA for the CDR3: TGCGCCAGCAGTGAGTCGACCAGGTCTAATGAAAAACTGTTTTTT. Translated, it gives CASSESTRSNEKLFF.